The 23 T cell receptor beta chains in this list originate from one sample, sequenced in a study of T cell responses to AZD1222 COVID-19 vaccine (dated by TCRdb to the early 2020s). The sample's time point label is to be understood as: about 28 days (+/-7) after the second vaccine dose. Explained via the paper, the treatment or condition label denotes: meningococcal conjugate vaccine given as trial control. The protocol used for the library was the immunoSEQ multiplex PCR assay. TCRdb took over this immuneACCESS table, retaining in-frame rearrangements with V and J assigned. Such tables are incomplete; in checked studies, under half of the missing clones stem from an unresolved V gene, and the remainder is unexplained. This sample holds some 170,000 clones; approximately 90% were observed only once. Roughly 4% of the sample belongs to the ten largest clones. Sequences were derived from peripheral blood, sampled 28 days after the second dose of the MenACWY control vaccine. These receptors came from an adult who received the MenACWY meningococcal vaccine as a control.

The gene calls are TRBV5-6 and TRBJ2-1; D unresolved. The V and J ends lost 2 bases and 8 bases respectively, with 20 bases between them. The CDR3 is 16 residues long. CDR1 SGHDT and CDR2 YYEEEE come from the germline V gene. CDR3 sequence reads: CASSLALPFTRDEQFF. CDR3 DNA sequence: TGTGCCAGCAGCTTAGCCCTCCCCTTCACTCGCGATGAGCAGTTCTTC.

The chain couples TRBV3-1 (or the pseudogene TRBV3-2) to TRBJ2-7; D unresolved. V was shortened by 2 bases and J by 4 bases, with 15 bases between the two germline ends. The CDR3 runs 15 residues. In germline, CDR1 is LGHDT, CDR2 YNNKEL (reference sequence). For the CDR3, the DNA is TGTGCCAGCAGCCAATATGGCCTCTTTATGTACGAGCAGTACTTC. Residues: CASSQYGLFMYEQYF.

The table lists this clone with a count of one. This chain joins TRBV28 and TRBJ2-1, with no clear D. V was clipped by 1 base and J by 2 bases, with 12 bases between them. Germline loops: CDR1 MDHEN, CDR2 SYDVKM. The CDR3 is 16 amino acids. CDR3 loop: CASSLSPTAAYNEQFF. The DNA for the CDR3 is TGTGCCAGCAGTTTATCCCCCACAGCAGCCTACAATGAGCAGTTCTTC. Complete variable domain (other parts from reference TRBV28 and TRBJ2-1): DVKVTQSSRYLVKRTGEKVFLECVQDMDHENMFWYRQDPGLGLRLIYFSYDVKMKEKGDIPEGYSVSREKKERFSLILESASTNQTSMYLCASSLSPTAAYNEQFFGPGTRLTVL.

The V gene is TRBV27, the J gene TRBJ2-7; tentative D call: TRBD1 (6 bases). The germline V gene encodes CDR1 MNHEY and CDR2 SMNVEV (reference sequence). This CDR3 has 14 residues. V shed 2 bases and J shed 2 bases, with 10 bases lying between them. The CDR3 is CASSLVEGAYEQYF. As DNA, the CDR3 is TGTGCCAGCAGTTTAGTAGAGGGGGCCTACGAGCAGTACTTC.

The chain employs TRBV24-1 and TRBJ2-1, with 9 bases matching TRBD2. Unmatched junction bases numbered 13, after V lost 5 bases and J lost 3 bases. Germline CDR1 KGHDR, CDR2 SFDVKD. This CDR3 comprises 18 residues. Here the CDR3 DNA reads TGTGCCACCAGTGCCCTTGATCGGCGGGAGGGAATCTACAATGAGCAGTTCTTC. Residues: CATSALDRREGIYNEQFF.

J is TRBJ1-2 and V is TRBV28, with TRBD1 as a possible D gene (5 bases). The CDR3 sequence is 13 residues long. In germline, CDR1 is MDHEN, CDR2 SYDVKM. V shed 6 bases and J shed 1 base, with 9 bases lying between them. The CDR3 DNA is TGTGCCAGCAGCTCGGGACTTAACTATGGCTACACCTTC. It yields the protein CASSSGLNYGYTF.

As regards this clone: Relative to the germline gene, one junction end is altered; a read error may explain this. This chain links TRBV28 with TRBJ1-5; no clear D gene. This CDR3 is built from 15 residues. In germline, CDR1 is MDHEN, CDR2 SYDVKM. CDR3 DNA sequence: TGTGCCAGCAGTTTAGGTAGGGCGGGGAATCGGCCCCAGCATTTT. This translates into CASSLGRAGNRPQHF.

The chain recombines TRBV28 with TRBJ2-7; D is perhaps TRBD1 or TRBD2 (7 bases each). V was shortened by 8 bases and J by 8 bases, with 22 bases between the two germline ends. Germline V CDR1 and CDR2: MDHEN, SYDVKM. This CDR3 is built from 14 residues. CDR3 loop: CASWGGTDPTKQYF. CDR3 DNA sequence: TGTGCCAGCTGGGGGGGGACAGACCCTACCAAGCAGTACTTC.

This sequence joins TRBV2 and TRBJ2-7, with D possibly TRBD1 on 5 matching bases. Between the trimmed V and J ends, which lost 9 bases and 6 bases, there was a span of 18 bases. Germline CDR1 and CDR2: SNHLY and FYNNEI. The CDR3 runs to 13 residues. The chain's CDR3 is CASNTQGPGEQYF. CDR3 bases: TGTGCCAGTAACACGCAGGGTCCGGGCGAGCAGTACTTC.

This chain joins TRBV28 and TRBJ1-4; D possibly corresponds to TRBD1 (6 bases). Germline CDR1 MDHEN, CDR2 SYDVKM. V lost 6 bases and J 0 bases, leaving 11 bases between the germline ends. The CDR3 extends over 15 amino acids. CDR3 DNA: TGTGCCAGCAGCTGGAGACAGGCAACTAATGAAAAACTGTTTTTT. Translating it yields CASSWRQATNEKLFF.

The gene calls are TRBV30 and TRBJ1-6, with 11 bases identical to TRBD1. Trimming at V came to 2 bases and at J to 9 bases, leaving 6 bases not matched to a gene. This CDR3 contains 15 residues. Germline V gene lookup returns CDR1 GTSNPN and CDR2 SVGIG (reference sequence). The CDR3, as DNA: TGTGCCTGGAGTCTTTCCGGACAGGGGGCTTCACCCCTCCACTTT. As protein: CAWSLSGQGASPLHF.

J is TRBJ1-1 and V is TRBV7-8, with a tentative D call TRBD1 (5 bases). Germline V gene sequence: CDR1 SGHVS, CDR2 FQNEAQ. V was shortened by 1 base and J by 6 bases, with 12 bases between the two germline ends. The CDR3 totals 14 residues. CDR3 in amino acids: CASSLEQVEAEAFF. CDR3 nucleotide sequence: TGTGCCAGCAGCTTAGAACAGGTAGAAGCTGAAGCTTTCTTT.

The chain combines TRBV28 with TRBJ2-1, with D unresolved. V was shortened by 2 bases and J by 6 bases, with 8 bases between the two germline ends. Looked up from germline, CDR1 is MDHEN and CDR2 is SYDVKM. This CDR3 comprises 13 residues. The CDR3 nucleotides are TGTGCCAGCAGTTTAGCTCAGATCAATGAGCAGTTCTTC. This translates into CASSLAQINEQFF.

V is TRBV15 and J is TRBJ1-5; 10 bases map to TRBD1. The V gene end was trimmed by 6 bases and the J gene end by 1 base; junction bases not matched to a gene: 12. The CDR3 has 18 residues. Germline CDR1 and CDR2: LNHNV and YYDKDF (reference sequence). CDR3 DNA: TGTGCCACCAGTCCGGGACAGGGGATTTTTTGGAGCAATCAGCCCCAGCATTTT. Translation: CATSPGQGIFWSNQPQHF.

V and J are TRBV20-1 and TRBJ2-7; TRBD2 matches 7 bases. V was clipped by 5 bases and J by 3 bases; unmatched bases: 1. The CDR3 sequence is 11 residues long. The germline gives CDR1 DFQATT, CDR2 SNEGSKA (reference sequence). CDR3 residues: CSAWTSYEQYF. CDR3 nucleotides: TGCAGTGCTTGGACTAGCTACGAGCAGTACTTC.

In its sample, this clone was seen once. V usage is TRBV7-6 and J usage is TRBJ2-1, with 12 bases aligning to TRBD2. The germline V gene has CDR1 SGHVS and CDR2 FNYEAQ. The CDR3 contains 15 residues. Germline trimming cut 4 bases from V and 3 bases from J; bases unmatched to any gene: 1. The CDR3 loop is CASSSSGRVYNEQFF. CDR3 nucleotide sequence: TGTGCCAGCAGCTCTAGCGGGAGGGTCTACAATGAGCAGTTCTTC.

The chain combines TRBV19 with TRBJ2-7; 10 nucleotides match TRBD2. Trimming cost V 1 base and J 7 bases; bases outside gene matches: 7. Germline CDR1 reads LNHDA; CDR2 reads SQIVND (reference sequence). This CDR3 contains 15 residues. The DNA of the CDR3 is TGTGCCAGTAGTATAGCTAGCGGGAGAAAGGAAGAGCAGTACTTC. This encodes CASSIASGRKEEQYF.

The rearrangement uses TRBV19 and TRBJ1-5; D may be TRBD1 (5 bases). Per germline, CDR1 LNHDA and CDR2 SQIVND (reference sequence). V was trimmed by 5 bases and J by 6 bases, leaving 14 bases between them. The CDR3 loop spans 14 amino acids. This CDR3 reads CASSGRDATQPQHF. CDR3 DNA sequence: TGTGCCAGTAGTGGCCGGGACGCTACTCAGCCCCAGCATTTT.

J is TRBJ1-1 and V is TRBV5-4, with D possibly being TRBD1 (5 bases). Trimming took off 0 bases at V and 7 bases at J, with 13 bases between the two ends. CDR1 is SGHNT and CDR2 is YYREEE in the germline V gene (reference sequence). The CDR3 consists of 14 residues. CDR3 in DNA: TGTGCCAGCAGCTTGGAAACGGGGCTCGGTGAAGCTTTCTTT. Its translation is CASSLETGLGEAFF.

The CDR3 reads CASTRGGNNVYNEQFF. The DNA for the CDR3 is TGTGCCAGCACACGGGGCGGGAATAATGTCTACAATGAGCAGTTCTTC. The chain carries TRBV7-2 and TRBJ2-1; TRBD2 is a possible D gene (6 bases). CDR3 length: 16 residues. Germline loops: CDR1 SGHTA, CDR2 FQGNSA. Trimming left V 7 bases short and J 3 bases short, with 19 bases between.

The genes are TRBV4-1 and TRBJ2-7; TRBD2 might be the D (6 bases). The V gene lost 1 base and the J gene lost 5 bases, with 12 bases spanning the gap. CDR3 length: 14 residues. Looked up from germline, CDR1 is MGHRA and CDR2 is YSYEKL. The CDR3 region is CASSQGAGMNEQYF. Written as DNA, the CDR3 is TGCGCCAGCAGCCAAGGGGCGGGGATGAACGAGCAGTACTTC.

The J gene is TRBJ2-5, the V gene TRBV29-1; the match to TRBD2 covers 7 bases. Trimming cost V 2 bases and J 9 bases; bases outside gene matches: 9. This CDR3 spans 13 amino acids. Germline V gene data show CDR1 as SQVTM and CDR2 as ANQGSEA. CDR3 sequence (DNA): TGCAGCGTTGAAAGGGAGGGGAGATCGGCCCAGTACTTC. It encodes CSVEREGRSAQYF. The entire variable domain, with the rest obtained from reference TRBV29-1 and TRBJ2-5, is as follows: SAVISQKPSRDICQRGTSLTIQCQVDSQVTMMFWYRQQPGQSLTLIATANQGSEATYESGFVIDKFPISRPNLTFSTLTVSNMSPEDSSIYLCSVEREGRSAQYFGPGTRLLVL.

The CDR3 nucleotides are TGTGCCTCCACTGGGACGGGAGCTAACTACGAGCAGTACTTC. It encodes CASTGTGANYEQYF. The chain employs TRBV30 and TRBJ2-7, with TRBD2 as a possible D gene (6 bases). The V end was cut by 7 bases, the J end by 3 bases, with 19 bases between. The CDR3 loop spans 14 amino acids. Per the germline V gene, CDR1 is GTSNPN and CDR2 is SVGIG (reference sequence).